These 15 T cell receptor beta chains came from one sample sequenced in a study of cytomegalovirus exposure and HLA in healthy donors. With 60 Vbeta and 13 Jbeta primers, the PCR was carried out. Produced via immunoSEQ multiplex PCR; TCRdb's table is partial and in-frame only. The sample has some 190,000 clones, around 80% seen once. Sequenced material: PBMCs. These receptors all stem from a woman in her 30s in good health and CMV-seronegative.

V and J are TRBV29-1 and TRBJ1-6; D might be TRBD1 (6 bases). The CDR3 is made up of 13 amino acids. The V and J ends lost 4 bases and 9 bases respectively, with 13 bases between them. CDR1 and CDR2 from the germline V gene are SQVTM and ANQGSEA. CDR3: CSVGDRIRSPLHF. The CDR3 DNA reads TGCAGCGTTGGCGACAGGATCCGTTCACCCCTCCACTTT. The full variable domain, its missing parts supplied by reference TRBV29-1 and TRBJ1-6, is SAVISQKPSRDICQRGTSLTIQCQVDSQVTMMFWYRQQPGQSLTLIATANQGSEATYESGFVIDKFPISRPNLTFSTLTVSNMSPEDSSIYLCSVGDRIRSPLHFGNGTRLTVT.

V is TRBV9 and J is TRBJ1-3; D is undetermined. Trimming cost V 0 bases and J 2 bases, with 6 bases left between them. The CDR3 spans 14 residues. Germline assignment: CDR1 SGDLS and CDR2 YYNGEE. The CDR3 here is CASSVGRPGNTIYF. CDR3 nucleotides: TGTGCCAGCAGCGTAGGGAGGCCTGGAAACACCATATATTTT.

Details on this clone: This sample includes further DNA sequences coding for the same CDR3. This chain joins TRBV14 and TRBJ1-1; D not resolved. Germline loops: CDR1 SGHDN, CDR2 FVKESK. Trimming cost V 4 bases and J 0 bases, with 12 bases left between them. There are 15 residues in the CDR3. The CDR3 here is CASSLRTGMNTEAFF. CDR3 coding DNA: TGTGCCAGCAGCCTCCGGACGGGGATGAACACTGAAGCTTTCTTT.

The chain recombines TRBV5-1 with TRBJ1-2; TRBD1 matches 9 bases. This CDR3 is built from 13 residues. The trim removed 1 base at V and 8 bases at J, leaving 3 bases unmatched. The germline V gene has CDR1 SGHRS and CDR2 YFSETQ. CDR3 in DNA: TGCGCCAGCAGCTTGCCGGACAGGGGCGGCTACACCTTC. This encodes CASSLPDRGGYTF. The full variable domain, its missing parts supplied by reference TRBV5-1 and TRBJ1-2, is KAGVTQTPRYLIKTRGQQVTLSCSPISGHRSVSWYQQTPGQGLQFLFEYFSETQRNKGNFPGRFSGRQFSNSRSEMNVSTLELGDSALYLCASSLPDRGGYTFGSGTRLTVV.

The V gene is TRBV2, the J gene TRBJ1-2; 9 nucleotides line up with TRBD1. This CDR3 spans 15 amino acids. The ends lost 6 bases at V and 4 bases at J; junction bases unmatched: 9. Germline assignment: CDR1 SNHLY and CDR2 FYNNEI. CDR3: CASRWGGQGRYGYTF. The CDR3 bases are TGTGCCAGCAGATGGGGAGGACAGGGGCGCTATGGCTACACCTTC.

This clone was observed a handful of times. V is TRBV30 and J is TRBJ1-1; 7 nucleotides match TRBD1. The V gene end was trimmed by 0 bases and the J gene end by 11 bases; junction bases not matched to a gene: 3. Germline V gene sequence: CDR1 GTSNPN, CDR2 SVGIG (reference sequence). The CDR3 has 11 amino acids. The CDR3 here is CAWSVQGNAFF. CDR3 DNA sequence: TGTGCCTGGAGTGTACAGGGGAACGCTTTCTTT.

This rearrangement joins TRBV30 to TRBJ1-6; 9 bases match TRBD1. The CDR3 is 15 residues long. Germline V lookup: CDR1 GTSNPN, CDR2 SVGIG (reference sequence). With 3 bases clipped from V and 0 bases from J, the junction kept 0 bases outside the gene matches. The CDR3 region has the DNA TGTGCCTGGAGGGACAGGGGCTCCTATAATTCACCCCTCCACTTT. Translation gives CAWRDRGSYNSPLHF.

The chain combines TRBV6-6 with TRBJ2-7; possible D gene TRBD1, 5 bases. There are 14 residues in the CDR3. Trimming cost V 7 bases and J 2 bases, with 15 bases left between them. Germline V gene sequence: CDR1 MNHNY, CDR2 SVGAGI (reference sequence). The CDR3 reads CASNGRAAPYEQYF. The CDR3 DNA is TGTGCCAGCAATGGCAGGGCGGCACCCTACGAGCAGTACTTC.

The gene calls are TRBV5-6 and TRBJ2-1, with 9 bases that match TRBD2. Germline CDR1 SGHDT, CDR2 YYEEEE. V was pared by 2 bases and J by 4 bases, with 7 bases of the junction left unmatched. CDR3 size: 16 residues. The CDR3 coding sequence is TGTGCCAGCAGCTTTTGGCGGGGGGGTTTGTACAATGAGCAGTTCTTC. Translation: CASSFWRGGLYNEQFF.

The rearrangement joins TRBV29-1 to TRBJ1-2; 8 bases align to TRBD1. Germline trimming cut 4 bases from V and 7 bases from J; bases unmatched to any gene: 8. In germline, CDR1 is SQVTM, CDR2 ANQGSEA. This CDR3 contains 13 residues. The CDR3 spells CSVVDRGRGGYTF. The CDR3 DNA reads as TGCAGCGTTGTTGACAGGGGAAGAGGTGGCTACACCTTC.

The chain links TRBV7-9 to TRBJ2-7; no clear D. The germline V gene encodes CDR1 SEHNR and CDR2 FQNEAQ (reference sequence). Trimming removed 2 bases from V and 3 bases from J, with 5 bases in between. There are 12 residues in the CDR3. CDR3 protein: CASSLSGYEQYF. For the CDR3, the DNA is TGTGCCAGCAGCTTATCGGGCTACGAGCAGTACTTC.

The rearrangement joins TRBV6-5 to TRBJ2-5; TRBD2 aligns across 9 bases. This CDR3 region has 15 residues. The V gene's germline CDR1 is MNHEY and CDR2 SVGAGI. J was trimmed by 7 bases and V by 0 bases; bases with no gene match: 6. CDR3 DNA sequence: TGTGCCAGCAGTTACTCGGCGGGGGGGCCGGGGACCCAGTACTTC. Its protein is CASSYSAGGPGTQYF.

This chain uses TRBV7-2 with TRBJ1-2; TRBD1 matches 9 bases. Germline trimming cut 2 bases from V and 2 bases from J; bases unmatched to any gene: 3. CDR1 is SGHTA, CDR2 FQGNSA, per germline. The CDR3 contains 15 residues. DNA for the CDR3: TGTGCCAGCAGCTTATACAGGGGGCCGAACTATGGCTACACCTTC. It encodes CASSLYRGPNYGYTF.

The rearrangement uses TRBV7-9 and TRBJ2-7; 7 bases match TRBD1. The germline gives CDR1 SEHNR, CDR2 FQNEAQ (reference sequence). The trim removed 4 bases at V and 0 bases at J, leaving 6 bases unmatched. This CDR3 is 15 amino acids long. CDR3 nucleotides: TGTGCCAGCAGCTCGGGACAGCCTTTCTCCTACGAGCAGTACTTC. As protein: CASSSGQPFSYEQYF.

On this clone: At one end, the junction sequence differs from germline, possibly due to a read error. Other DNA sequences in the same sample also yield this CDR3. CDR3 amino acids: CASSQDWQGGWNTEAFF. The CDR3 region has the DNA TGTGCCAGCAGCCAAGATTGGCAGGGGGGATGGAACACTGAGGCTTTCTTT. This rearrangement joins TRBV4-2 to TRBJ1-1, with 7 nucleotides matching TRBD1. The germline V gene encodes CDR1 LGHNA and CDR2 YNFKEQ. The CDR3 runs 17 residues.